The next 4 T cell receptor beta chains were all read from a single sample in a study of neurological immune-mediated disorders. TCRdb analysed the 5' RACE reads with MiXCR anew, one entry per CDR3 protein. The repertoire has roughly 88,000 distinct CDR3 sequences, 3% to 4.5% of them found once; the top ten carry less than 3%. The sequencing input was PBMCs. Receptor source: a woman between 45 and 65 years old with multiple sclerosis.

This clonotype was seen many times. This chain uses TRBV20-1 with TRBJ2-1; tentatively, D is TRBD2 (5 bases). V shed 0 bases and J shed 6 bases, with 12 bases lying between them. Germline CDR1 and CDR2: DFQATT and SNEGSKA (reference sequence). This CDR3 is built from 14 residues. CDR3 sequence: CSARDAAGLNEQFF. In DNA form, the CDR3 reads TGCAGTGCTAGAGATGCGGCGGGTCTCAATGAGCAGTTCTTC.

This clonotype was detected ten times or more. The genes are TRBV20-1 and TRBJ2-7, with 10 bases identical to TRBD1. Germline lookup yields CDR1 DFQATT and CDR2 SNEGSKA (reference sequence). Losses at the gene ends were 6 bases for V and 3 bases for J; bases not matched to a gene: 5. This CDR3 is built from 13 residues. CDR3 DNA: TGCAGTGCAAGGACAGGGGGGTACTACGAGCAGTACTTC. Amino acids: CSARTGGYYEQYF.

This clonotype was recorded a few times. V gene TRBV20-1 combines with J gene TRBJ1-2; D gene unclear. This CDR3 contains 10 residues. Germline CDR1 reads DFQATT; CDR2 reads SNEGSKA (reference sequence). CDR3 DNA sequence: TGCAGCACTCTAAGGGATGGCTACACCTTC. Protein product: CSTLRDGYTF.

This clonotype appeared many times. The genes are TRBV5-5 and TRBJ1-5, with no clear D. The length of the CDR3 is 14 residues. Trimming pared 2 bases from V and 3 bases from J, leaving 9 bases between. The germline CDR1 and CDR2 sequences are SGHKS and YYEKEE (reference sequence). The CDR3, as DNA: TGTGCCAGCAGCTTAACTAGCTACAATCAGCCCCAGCATTTT. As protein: CASSLTSYNQPQHF.